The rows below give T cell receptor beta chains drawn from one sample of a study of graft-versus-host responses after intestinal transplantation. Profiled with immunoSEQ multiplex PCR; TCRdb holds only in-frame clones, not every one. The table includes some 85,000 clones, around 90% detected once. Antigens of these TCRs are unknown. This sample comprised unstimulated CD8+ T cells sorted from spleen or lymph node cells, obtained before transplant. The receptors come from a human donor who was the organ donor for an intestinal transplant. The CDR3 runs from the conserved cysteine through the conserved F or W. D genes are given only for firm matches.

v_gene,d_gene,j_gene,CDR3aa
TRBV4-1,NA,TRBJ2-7,CASSQGAASYEQYF
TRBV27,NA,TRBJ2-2,CASSLQGIGELFF
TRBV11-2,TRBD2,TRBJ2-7,CASSQGGGVSYEQYF
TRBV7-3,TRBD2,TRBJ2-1,CASSPRGGRYNEQFF
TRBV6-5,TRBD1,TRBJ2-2,CASSTDRIGGELFF
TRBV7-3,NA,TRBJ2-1,CASSKSGRPRNEQFF
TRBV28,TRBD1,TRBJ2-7,CASSFLKGAPEQYF
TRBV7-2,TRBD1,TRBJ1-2,CASSLEGGDGYTF
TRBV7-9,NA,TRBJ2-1,CASSPWAVSGEQFF
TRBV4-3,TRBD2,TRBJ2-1,CASSPLGLELGNEQFF
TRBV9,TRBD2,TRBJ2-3,CASSVDPSGATDTQYF
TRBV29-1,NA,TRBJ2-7,CSVEMAQGYEQYF
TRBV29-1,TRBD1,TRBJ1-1,CSARRQGLNTEAFF
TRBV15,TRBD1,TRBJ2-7,CATSTSTGTYEQYF
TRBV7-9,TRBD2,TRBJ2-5,CASGGEFEETRETQYF
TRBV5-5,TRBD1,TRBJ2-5,CASSPGQGAIQPKETQYF
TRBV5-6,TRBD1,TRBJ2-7,CASSLARRTGNYEQYF
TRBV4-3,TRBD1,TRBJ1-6,CASSQTGDNSPLHF
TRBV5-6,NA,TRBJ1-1,CASSPDVGGRDTEAFF
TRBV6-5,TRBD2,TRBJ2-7,CASRDGGGGPYEQYF
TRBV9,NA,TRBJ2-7,CASSPGSYEQYF
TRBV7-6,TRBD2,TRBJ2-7,CASSLVAGGSSYEQYF
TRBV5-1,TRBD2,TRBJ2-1,CASSLLAGEVNEQFF
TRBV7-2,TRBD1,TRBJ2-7,CASSAGQGKFGQYF
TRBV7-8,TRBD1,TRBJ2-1,CASSLTGGELDEQFF
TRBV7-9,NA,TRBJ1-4,CASSVLRTDEKLFF
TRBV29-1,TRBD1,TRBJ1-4,CSALGDRGGEKLFF
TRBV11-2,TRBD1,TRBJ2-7,CASSYGDRGLEQYF